This TCR beta chain was sequenced in a study of cytomegalovirus exposure and HLA in healthy donors. The wider study: Around 80 million unique TCR sequences came from HLA-typed donors in an early release. Study-level findings and limits: Analysis was performed later, and it showed HLA-associated TCR beta chains to be more clonally expanded than equally common others.

As regards this clone: Its antigen is not known.

The PCR employed 60 Vbeta primers together with 13 Jbeta primers. The protocol was immunoSEQ multiplex PCR, while the TCRdb copy is restricted to in-frame clones and leaves out a portion. In the table there are about 150,000 clones, 60% to 75% of which are singletons. The sequence came from a young man in good health and CMV-seronegative. The sample taken for sequencing was PBMCs.

CDR3 residues: CASSLRRGAEAFF. CDR3 coding DNA: TGTGCCAGCAGTTTGCGCAGGGGGGCTGAAGCTTTCTTT. This chain joins TRBV28 and TRBJ1-1; 7 bases line up with TRBD1. The CDR3 spans 13 residues. The germline V gene encodes CDR1 MDHEN and CDR2 SYDVKM. V was clipped by 3 bases and J by 6 bases; unmatched bases: 4. The entire variable domain, with the rest obtained from reference TRBV28 and TRBJ1-1, is as follows: DVKVTQSSRYLVKRTGEKVFLECVQDMDHENMFWYRQDPGLGLRLIYFSYDVKMKEKGDIPEGYSVSREKKERFSLILESASTNQTSMYLCASSLRRGAEAFFGQGTRLTVV.